The 22 T cell receptor beta chains below come from one sample, sequenced in a study of blood T cell repertoires in COVID-19. Data came from immunoSEQ multiplex PCR; TCRdb stores just in-frame clones and leaves some out. The sample has about 290,000 clones; 85% to 90% are singletons. Sequences were obtained from peripheral blood. The receptors were sampled from a man between 35 and 55 years old with acute or convalescent COVID-19.

This clone has more than one count but fewer than ten. CDR3 region: CASSSVGTGAPQPQHF. DNA of the CDR3: TGTGCCAGCAGCTCTGTCGGAACAGGGGCCCCTCAGCCCCAGCATTTT. The chain combines TRBV7-9 with TRBJ1-5, with 7 nucleotides matching TRBD1. Germline CDR1 and CDR2: SEHNR and FQNEAQ (reference sequence). With V trimmed by 4 bases and J by 6 bases, 12 bases remained unmatched. CDR3 size: 16 residues.

The J gene is TRBJ2-1, the V gene TRBV6-1; TRBD1 matches 7 bases. Germline V lookup: CDR1 MNHNS, CDR2 SASEGT. With 2 bases clipped from V and 3 bases from J, the junction kept 4 bases outside the gene matches. CDR3 length: 15 residues. The CDR3 spells CASSELDRLYNEQFF. The CDR3, as DNA: TGTGCCAGCAGTGAACTGGACAGGCTCTACAATGAGCAGTTCTTC.

This clone was seen once. The chain has TRBV24-1 and TRBJ1-5; 8 nucleotides match TRBD1. Germline values: CDR1 KGHDR, CDR2 SFDVKD. This CDR3 comprises 16 residues. V shed 7 bases, J shed 6 bases, and the junction held 13 bases outside the gene matches. In DNA, the CDR3 is TGTGCCACCAGGTCCCGGACAGGGCGCGCTGGTCAGCCCCAGCATTTT. This gives the protein CATRSRTGRAGQPQHF.

This clone has just one count. This chain joins TRBV19 and TRBJ2-3, with D possibly being TRBD1 (6 bases). The length of the CDR3 is 11 residues. Germline V gives CDR1 LNHDA, CDR2 SQIVND (reference sequence). The ends were cut back, 9 bases at V and 7 bases at J, with 11 bases in the middle. The CDR3 bases are TGTGCCAGCAGGGGACCCAATACGCAGTATTTT. Encoded protein: CASRGPNTQYF.

The chain recombines TRBV5-1 with TRBJ1-1; 9 positions agree with TRBD1. The CDR3 covers 14 residues. CDR1 and CDR2 (germline): SGHRS, YFSETQ. V lost 4 bases and J lost 5; bases outside the gene matches: 6. The CDR3 nucleotides read TGCGCCAGCAGCCAGACGACAGGGGGAACTGAAGCTTTCTTT. Its protein product is CASSQTTGGTEAFF.

The chain employs TRBV7-2 and TRBJ1-6, with 8 positions matching TRBD1. Germline-derived CDR1 and CDR2 are SGHTA and FQGNSA. The J segment lost 6 bases and the V segment lost 5 bases, leaving 6 bases of the junction unmatched. CDR3 length equals 15 residues. CDR3 nucleotide sequence: TGTGCCAGCAGCCCCTGGACAGGGTCTAATTCACCCCTCCACTTT. This codes for CASSPWTGSNSPLHF.

Only one count was recorded for this clone. The J gene is TRBJ1-2, the V gene TRBV19; 10 bases match TRBD1. The CDR3 loop spans 15 amino acids. Germline CDR1 and CDR2: LNHDA and SQIVND (reference sequence). J lost 5 bases, V lost 3 bases, and 6 bases had no gene match. The CDR3 DNA reads TGTGCCAGTAGTATGGCAAGGGACAGGGGATATGGCTACACCTTC. This codes for CASSMARDRGYGYTF.

The rearrangement links TRBV9 to TRBJ2-1; 8 bases are a match to TRBD2. The CDR3 loop spans 16 amino acids. The germline V gene encodes CDR1 SGDLS and CDR2 YYNGEE. The V and J ends lost 1 base and 0 bases, in that order; junction bases with no gene match: 3. The CDR3 bases are TGTGCCAGCAGCGTAAGCGGGGGAAGCTCCTACAATGAGCAGTTCTTC. Its translation is CASSVSGGSSYNEQFF.

J is TRBJ2-7 and V is TRBV5-4; 9 bases map to TRBD1. The J segment lost 6 bases and the V segment lost 0 bases, leaving 7 bases of the junction unmatched. CDR1 SGHNT and CDR2 YYREEE come from the germline V gene (reference sequence). The CDR3 contains 15 residues. CDR3 protein: CASSLAGTGSLEQYF. In nucleotides, the CDR3 is TGTGCCAGCAGCTTGGCCGGGACAGGGTCTCTCGAGCAGTACTTC.

V is TRBV2 and J is TRBJ2-7; D is possibly TRBD2 (5 bases). The V gene's germline CDR1 is SNHLY and CDR2 FYNNEI. This CDR3 is 13 amino acids long. Trimming removed 6 bases at V and 6 bases at J, with 15 bases between. CDR3 in DNA: TGTGCCAGCAGCCAGACTGAGGGTCGCGAGCAGTACTTC. Its translation: CASSQTEGREQYF. Variable domain in full (rest from reference TRBV2 and TRBJ2-7): EPEVTQTPSHQVTQMGQEVILRCVPISNHLYFYWYRQILGQKVEFLVSFYNNEISEKSEIFDDQFSVERPDGSNFTLKIRSTKLEDSAMYFCASSQTEGREQYFGPGTRLTVT.

In its sample, this clone was seen a few times. The chain combines TRBV2 with TRBJ2-1; 7 nucleotides agree with TRBD1. In germline, CDR1 is SNHLY, CDR2 FYNNEI. This CDR3 has 13 residues. J was trimmed by 6 bases and V by 6 bases; bases with no gene match: 5. CDR3 nucleotide sequence: TGTGCCAGCAGCCAAGACAGGGCCAATGAGCAGTTCTTC. Its translation is CASSQDRANEQFF.

V gene TRBV5-6 combines with J gene TRBJ1-2; 7 bases are a match to TRBD1. Trimming cost V 5 bases and J 3 bases; bases outside gene matches: 10. The CDR3 is made up of 15 amino acids. In germline, CDR1 is SGHDT, CDR2 YYEEEE. CDR3 sequence: CASSNVDRQDYGYTF. The CDR3 nucleotides read TGTGCCAGCAGTAATGTGGACAGGCAAGACTATGGCTACACCTTC.

V gene TRBV6-6 combines with J gene TRBJ1-1; maybe TRBD1 (5 bases). CDR1 and CDR2 (germline): MNHNY, SVGAGI (reference sequence). There are 13 residues in the CDR3. V was cut by 4 bases and J by 6 bases, with 12 bases left in between. The CDR3 is CASSSPETAEAFF. The CDR3 region has the DNA TGTGCCAGCAGTTCTCCAGAGACAGCTGAAGCTTTCTTT.

The J gene is TRBJ2-7, the V gene TRBV6-6; TRBD2 matches at 10 bases. Per germline, CDR1 MNHNY and CDR2 SVGAGI (reference sequence). Trimming removed 7 bases from V and 2 bases from J; junction bases left unmatched: 8. The CDR3 sequence is 15 residues long. CDR3 bases: TGTGCCAGCACTCTTACTAGCGGGGTTCCCTACGAGCAGTACTTC. Its protein product is CASTLTSGVPYEQYF.

The chain recombines TRBV5-1 with TRBJ2-3; TRBD2 might be the D (6 bases). The CDR3 contains 16 residues. Germline V gives CDR1 SGHRS, CDR2 YFSETQ. V lost 4 bases to trimming and J lost 0 bases, with 15 bases between them. The CDR3 DNA sequence: TGCGCCAGCAGCAAACTTAGCGGTTCTAGCACAGATACGCAGTATTTT. As protein: CASSKLSGSSTDTQYF. Full variable domain (outside the CDR3, taken from reference TRBV5-1 and TRBJ2-3): KAGVTQTPRYLIKTRGQQVTLSCSPISGHRSVSWYQQTPGQGLQFLFEYFSETQRNKGNFPGRFSGRQFSNSRSEMNVSTLELGDSALYLCASSKLSGSSTDTQYFGPGTRLTVL.

CDR3 amino acids: CASSHETDFPEAFF. CDR3 nucleotides: TGCGCCAGCAGTCATGAGACAGACTTTCCTGAAGCTTTCTTT. The rearrangement uses TRBV23-1 and TRBJ1-1; D perhaps matches TRBD1 (5 bases). Being an ORF, TRBV23-1 has a function that is uncertain. V was pared by 3 bases and J by 6 bases, with 14 bases between. The CDR3 loop spans 14 amino acids.

The rearrangement uses TRBV19 and TRBJ2-1, with D possibly matching TRBD1 (8 bases). This CDR3 has 15 residues. Germline-derived CDR1 and CDR2 are LNHDA and SQIVND (reference sequence). V was trimmed by 3 bases and J by 8 bases, leaving 17 bases between them. CDR3 amino acids: CASSIRDRGGDEQFF. The CDR3 region has the DNA TGTGCCAGTAGTATTCGTGACAGGGGAGGGGATGAGCAGTTCTTC. The full variable domain, in which reference TRBV19 and TRBJ2-1 provide the parts outside the CDR3, is DGGITQSPKYLFRKEGQNVTLSCEQNLNHDAMYWYRQDPGQGLRLIYYSQIVNDFQKGDIAEGYSVSREKKESFPLTVTSAQKNPTAFYLCASSIRDRGGDEQFFGPGTRLTVL.

V is TRBV2 and J is TRBJ1-4; TRBD1 is a possible D gene (6 bases). V shed 2 bases and J shed 7 bases, with 11 bases lying between them. The CDR3 spans 14 residues. CDR1 and CDR2 (germline): SNHLY, FYNNEI. The CDR3 coding sequence is TGTGCCAGCAGTGAAAACAGGGCGGGTGAAAAACTGTTTTTT. Translated, it gives CASSENRAGEKLFF.

The chain carries TRBV7-8 and TRBJ1-2, with D possibly being TRBD1 (5 bases). Germline loops: CDR1 SGHVS, CDR2 FQNEAQ. The V end was cut by 0 bases, the J end by 2 bases, with 10 bases between. CDR3 length equals 15 residues. Here the CDR3 DNA reads TGTGCCAGCAGCTTAGCCGGCTCAGGGAACTATGGCTACACCTTC. Amino acids: CASSLAGSGNYGYTF.

The V call is TRBV5-4, the J call TRBJ1-1; D remains ambiguous. Germline V gene data show CDR1 as SGHNT and CDR2 as YYREEE (reference sequence). The CDR3 loop spans 13 amino acids. Trimming took off 6 bases at V and 1 base at J, with 10 bases between the two ends. The CDR3 here is CASKREGNTEAFF. The CDR3 DNA sequence: TGTGCCAGCAAAAGGGAGGGGAACACTGAAGCTTTCTTT.

This clone was seen only a few times. The chain links TRBV12-3 or TRBV12-4 to TRBJ1-2, with 7 bases that match TRBD1. The CDR3 is made up of 12 amino acids. V was clipped by 8 bases and J by 3 bases; unmatched bases: 3. The CDR3 spells CASGTGDYGYTF. CDR3 DNA: TGTGCCAGCGGTACAGGGGACTATGGCTACACCTTC.

The genes are TRBV19 and TRBJ2-3, with 7 bases matching TRBD1. After removal of 9 bases from V and 2 bases from J, the junction contained 5 bases not matched to a gene. This CDR3 comprises 13 residues. Germline CDR1 LNHDA, CDR2 SQIVND (reference sequence). The CDR3 region is CASSDRHTDTQYF. The CDR3 bases are TGTGCCAGCTCGGACAGGCACACAGATACGCAGTATTTT.